The 25 T cell receptor beta chains listed next were all sequenced from one sample in a study of blood T cells in healthy people across ages. With a J-beta primer mix and a sample-barcoded 5' primer, a second PCR ran about 7 to 12 cycles. TCRdb fed the 5' RACE reads into MiXCR, producing one record per CDR3 protein. The sample shows 600,000 or so distinct CDR3 sequences, around 20% of them seen only once. Sequenced sample: blood. These receptors were taken from a man aged 65-85 years in good health.

This clonotype was observed a handful of times. The CDR3 DNA sequence: TGTGCCAGCAAAACACGGACTAGCTTCGATACGCAGTATTTT. This gives the protein CASKTRTSFDTQYF. The chain uses TRBV12-3 or TRBV12-4 and TRBJ2-3, with 8 positions matching TRBD2. The CDR3 is 14 residues long. Trimming cost V 7 bases and J 6 bases; bases outside gene matches: 9.

This clonotype has only a few counts. This chain connects TRBV5-1 to TRBJ2-7, with 8 bases aligning to TRBD2. The V and J ends lost 2 bases and 7 bases, in that order; junction bases with no gene match: 8. The germline V gene has CDR1 SGHRS and CDR2 YFSETQ. The CDR3 spans 14 residues. The CDR3 region has the DNA TGCGCCAGCAGCTTAGCGGGAGCGCCGAGAGAGCAGTACTTC. It codes for CASSLAGAPREQYF.

This clonotype was seen repeatedly, ten times or more. The gene calls are TRBV28 and TRBJ2-7, with D hard to call. This CDR3 is built from 15 residues. Germline CDR1 is MDHEN and CDR2 is SYDVKM. Between the trimmed V and J ends, which lost 0 bases and 3 bases, there was a span of 12 bases. This CDR3 reads CASSLWSPKGYEQYF. In nucleotides, the CDR3 is TGTGCCAGCAGTTTATGGAGCCCAAAGGGCTACGAGCAGTACTTC.

V is TRBV15 and J is TRBJ2-5; 10 positions match TRBD2. The J call may be wrong; the DNA end is better matched by TRBJ2-1. The CDR3 contains 15 residues. Germline loops: CDR1 LNHNV, CDR2 YYDKDF (reference sequence). The CDR3 region is CATRVGLAAINEQFF. The CDR3 DNA reads as TGTGCCACCAGGGTAGGACTAGCGGCAATCAATGAGCAGTTCTTC.

The V call is TRBV5-1, the J call TRBJ2-1; tentatively, D is TRBD2 (5 bases). The V and J ends lost 4 bases and 4 bases respectively, with 18 bases between them. The CDR3 runs to 16 residues. The V gene's germline CDR1 is SGHRS and CDR2 YFSETQ. In nucleotides, the CDR3 is TGCGCCAGCAGCCAGGAGGAAGGCCGTTCTTACAATGAGCAGTTCTTC. Its protein product is CASSQEEGRSYNEQFF.

This chain connects TRBV28 to TRBJ2-3, with D tentatively TRBD1 or TRBD2 (5 bases each). The CDR3 has 16 amino acids. Trimming took 7 bases from V and 5 from J, leaving 22 bases between them. Germline V CDR1 and CDR2: MDHEN, SYDVKM. The CDR3 coding sequence is TGTGCCAGCAATGGCTCCGGGGCAGGGAAGGGAGATACGCAGTATTTT. Its protein product is CASNGSGAGKGDTQYF.

This clonotype appeared a few times. The CDR3 DNA is TGCAGTGCTAGAGATAGGCAGGGGTACGGCTACACCTTC. This codes for CSARDRQGYGYTF. This rearrangement joins TRBV20-1 to TRBJ1-2, with a possible D match to TRBD1 (6 bases). The V end was cut by 0 bases, the J end by 8 bases, with 13 bases between. Per germline, CDR1 DFQATT and CDR2 SNEGSKA (reference sequence). This CDR3 spans 13 amino acids.

V gene TRBV27 combines with J gene TRBJ1-2; D is uncertain. The germline V gene has CDR1 MNHEY and CDR2 SMNVEV (reference sequence). There are 17 residues in the CDR3. Trimming took off 3 bases at V and 1 base at J, with 18 bases between the two ends. CDR3 nucleotides: TGTGCCAGCAGTTTTGGTTTCCCAGGAGATTATAACTATGGCTACACCTTC. As protein: CASSFGFPGDYNYGYTF.

This clonotype was observed a few times. The rearrangement joins TRBV29-1 to TRBJ2-5; 9 bases match TRBD2. From germline, CDR1 is SQVTM and CDR2 ANQGSEA. The V segment lost 5 bases and the J segment 2 bases; nucleotides outside the gene matches: 6. The CDR3 loop spans 14 amino acids. The CDR3 DNA is TGCAGCGTTCGACTAGCGGAAGCGCAAGAGACCCAGTACTTC. Translated: CSVRLAEAQETQYF.

This clonotype was counted between two and nine times. The V gene is TRBV12-3 or TRBV12-4, the J gene TRBJ2-2; 10 bases agree with TRBD1. The V gene end was trimmed by 5 bases and the J gene end by 7 bases; junction bases not matched to a gene: 4. The CDR3 loop spans 14 amino acids. Written as DNA, the CDR3 is TGTGCCAGCAGTCGGGACAGGGGAAACGGGGAGCTGTTTTTT. Translated: CASSRDRGNGELFF.

This clonotype was counted only a few times. A junction end diverges from the germline sequence, so it may reflect a read error. V is TRBV20-1 and J is TRBJ1-1, with a possible D match to TRBD1 (5 bases). Per the germline V gene, CDR1 is DFQATT and CDR2 is SNEGSKA (reference sequence). The CDR3 runs 14 residues. CDR3 region: CSARERNRNTEVFF. The DNA of the CDR3 is TGCAGTGCTAGAGAGAGGAACAGGAACACTGAAGTTTTCTTT.

The rearrangement uses TRBV3-1 and TRBJ1-6; perhaps TRBD1 as D (6 bases). Germline V gene sequence: CDR1 LGHDT, CDR2 YNNKEL (reference sequence). V lost 7 bases and J 10 bases, leaving 17 bases between the germline ends. This CDR3 spans 14 amino acids. The CDR3 sequence is CASNNRDTWSPLHF. In DNA, the CDR3 is TGTGCCAGCAACAACCGGGACACCTGGTCACCCCTCCACTTT.

V and J are TRBV20-1 and TRBJ1-4; the match to TRBD1 covers 9 bases. Germline-derived CDR1 and CDR2 are DFQATT and SNEGSKA (reference sequence). The J segment lost 7 bases and the V segment lost 5 bases, leaving 14 bases of the junction unmatched. This CDR3 contains 16 residues. The CDR3 sequence is CSAGKRTGDAFEKLFF. The CDR3 nucleotides are TGCAGTGCTGGAAAACGGACAGGGGACGCATTTGAAAAACTGTTTTTT.

This clonotype was observed at least ten times. V and J are TRBV11-2 and TRBJ2-3, with 12 nucleotides matching TRBD2. Germline CDR1 SGHAT, CDR2 FQNNGV. This CDR3 region has 15 residues. Trimming at V came to 8 bases and at J to 5 bases, leaving 8 bases not matched to a gene. The CDR3 region is CASALTSGSVDTQYF. DNA of the CDR3: TGTGCCAGCGCCTTGACTAGCGGGAGTGTAGATACGCAGTATTTT.

The chain combines TRBV20-1 with TRBJ2-3, with 9 bases aligning to TRBD2. This CDR3 spans 14 amino acids. The germline CDR1 and CDR2 sequences are DFQATT and SNEGSKA (reference sequence). Trimming cost V 4 bases and J 7 bases; bases outside gene matches: 9. The CDR3 nucleotides are TGCAGTGCTAACCCTAGCGGGACGAAAAATACGCAGTATTTT. Translation gives CSANPSGTKNTQYF.

The chain is built from TRBV15 and TRBJ2-1, with 7 bases that match TRBD1. The germline CDR1 and CDR2 sequences are LNHNV and YYDKDF (reference sequence). The CDR3 covers 15 residues. V gave up 0 bases and J gave up 3 bases; unmatched junction bases: 2. CDR3: CATSRDRDSYNEQFF. CDR3 bases: TGTGCCACCAGCAGAGACCGGGACAGCTACAATGAGCAGTTCTTC.

This clonotype has more than one count but fewer than ten. An end of the junction differs from the germline gene, which may be a read error. J is TRBJ2-3 and V is TRBV7-7; D is ambiguous. Germline V gene data show CDR1 as SSHAT and CDR2 as FNYEAQ (reference sequence). The CDR3 spans 13 residues. The CDR3, as DNA: TGTGCTAGCAGCTGGGGAATCGCAGATACGCAGTATTTT. Amino acids: CASSWGIADTQYF. The full variable domain, completed using reference TRBV7-7 and TRBJ2-3, is GAGVSQSPRYKVTKRGQDVTLRCDPISSHATLYWYQQALGQGPEFLTYFNYEAQPDKSGLPSDRFSAERPEGSISTLTIQRTEQRDSAMYRCASSWGIADTQYFGPGTRLTVL.

This clonotype occurred a few times. The chain uses TRBV29-1 and TRBJ2-3; 13 nucleotides align to TRBD2. In germline, CDR1 is SQVTM, CDR2 ANQGSEA. The V and J ends lost 6 bases and 4 bases, in that order; junction bases with no gene match: 4. This CDR3 has 14 residues. As DNA, the CDR3 is TGCAGCGTCGCACTAGCGGGAGGGCCAGATACGCAGTATTTT. Translated, it gives CSVALAGGPDTQYF.

The sample holds a few counts of this clonotype. This chain links TRBV7-2 with TRBJ1-3; possible D gene TRBD1, 5 bases. The V end lost 5 bases, the J end lost 5 bases, and 13 bases lay between the germline ends. Germline V gives CDR1 SGHTA, CDR2 FQGNSA. The CDR3 totals 14 residues. The CDR3 sequence is CASSPGGNRNTIYF. The DNA for the CDR3 is TGTGCCAGCAGCCCCGGGGGAAACCGAAACACCATATATTTT.

As DNA, the CDR3 is TGTGCCAGCAGTAATATGTACACTAGCACAGATACGCAGTATTTT. Residues: CASSNMYTSTDTQYF. The rearrangement uses TRBV28 and TRBJ2-3; no definite D call. The CDR3 is 15 residues long. The germline gives CDR1 MDHEN, CDR2 SYDVKM. V lost 5 bases to trimming and J lost 0 bases, with 12 bases between them. The full variable domain, with the rest looked up from reference TRBV28 and TRBJ2-3, is DVKVTQSSRYLVKRTGEKVFLECVQDMDHENMFWYRQDPGLGLRLIYFSYDVKMKEKGDIPEGYSVSREKKERFSLILESASTNQTSMYLCASSNMYTSTDTQYFGPGTRLTVL.

In its sample, this clonotype was seen a few times. The rearrangement links TRBV20-1 to TRBJ2-1, with 7 bases that match TRBD2. The J call is uncertain, as TRBJ2-7 better fits the DNA end. Germline V gives CDR1 DFQATT, CDR2 SNEGSKA (reference sequence). This CDR3 is 12 amino acids long. CDR3 nucleotides: TGCAGTGCTAGGGGAGGGTCCTACGAGCAGTACTTC. Protein product: CSARGGSYEQYF.

This chain joins TRBV28 and TRBJ2-5, with a weak D call TRBD2 (5 bases). Gene TRBJ2-1 matches the end of the DNA better, so the J call may be wrong. The CDR3 length is 12 residues. CDR1 and CDR2 (germline): MDHEN, SYDVKM. The CDR3 nucleotides are TGTGCCAGCAGAACAACTAGTTCTGAGCAGTTCTTC. Protein: CASRTTSSEQFF.

Only a few counts were recorded for this clonotype. V and J are TRBV19 and TRBJ2-5; D may be TRBD2 (7 bases). TRBJ2-1 explains the end of the DNA better; the J call may be wrong. CDR3 length: 14 residues. Germline assignment: CDR1 LNHDA and CDR2 SQIVND (reference sequence). The CDR3 loop reads CASSPRGEGNEQFF. The CDR3 DNA is TGTGCCAGTAGCCCGAGGGGGGAGGGCAATGAGCAGTTCTTC.

This clonotype showed up just once. The CDR3 DNA reads TGCAGTGCTAGGGTTCTAGCGGGTTACTACGAGCAGTACTTC. It specifies CSARVLAGYYEQYF. V and J are TRBV20-1 and TRBJ2-7; 8 nucleotides agree with TRBD2. The CDR3 is 14 residues long. Per the germline V gene, CDR1 is DFQATT and CDR2 is SNEGSKA (reference sequence). V trimming: 3 bases; J trimming: 3 bases; junction bases outside the gene matches: 7.

This clonotype appeared a few times. The rearrangement links TRBV7-9 to TRBJ1-3; D uncertain. Trimming left V 4 bases short and J 2 bases short, with 9 bases between. This CDR3 region has 14 residues. CDR1 and CDR2 from the germline V gene are SEHNR and FQNEAQ (reference sequence). The DNA for the CDR3 is TGTGCCAGCAGCTCTGGATCCACTGGAAACACCATATATTTT. This encodes CASSSGSTGNTIYF.